This TCR beta chain was sequenced for a study of regulatory T cells in long-lasting Graves disease. Building the TCR beta libraries relied on iRepertoire HTBI primers, and CDR3 regions underwent Arm-PCR. One entry per CDR3 protein results from TCRdb running MiXCR on the multiplex PCR reads. The sample includes almost 350,000 distinct CDR3 sequences, around 20% of them seen just once. This sample's time point: persistent/refractory GD, antithyroid drugs over 5 years with positive TRAb. Making the TCR library involved RNA that had been extracted from PBMCs. In each case, Graves' disease was diagnosed per American Thyroid Association guidelines. Trimming took 2 bases from V and 8 from J, leaving 21 bases between them. The CDR3 runs 17 residues. CDR1 is PRHDT and CDR2 is FYEKMQ in the germline V gene (reference sequence).

The sample consisted of peripheral blood mononuclear cells (PBMCs), taken when the disease was refractory, from a patient treated with antithyroid drugs. V and J are TRBV13 and TRBJ2-2; D is perhaps TRBD1 (5 bases). The receptor's source is a female donor with Graves disease. CDR3 sequence: CASSLTTDFGHRGELFF. CDR3 nucleotides: TGTGCCAGCAGCTTAACCACCGACTTCGGACATCGAGGGGAGCTGTTTTTT.